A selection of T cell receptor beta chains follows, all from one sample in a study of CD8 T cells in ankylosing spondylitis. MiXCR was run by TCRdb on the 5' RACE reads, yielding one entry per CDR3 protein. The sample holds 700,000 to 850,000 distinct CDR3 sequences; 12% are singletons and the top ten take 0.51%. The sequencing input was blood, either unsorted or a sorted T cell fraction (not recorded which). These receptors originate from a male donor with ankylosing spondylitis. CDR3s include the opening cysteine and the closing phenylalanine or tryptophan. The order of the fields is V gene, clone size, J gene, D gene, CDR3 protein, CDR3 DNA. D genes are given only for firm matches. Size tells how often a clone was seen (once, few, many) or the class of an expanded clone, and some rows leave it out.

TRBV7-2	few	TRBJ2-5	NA	CASSLGGGRRTQYF	TGTGCCAGCAGCTTAGGGGGGGGCCGACGGACCCAGTACTTC
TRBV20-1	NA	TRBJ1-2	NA	CSASGGAAANYGYTF	TGCAGTGCTAGTGGCGGGGCGGCAGCTAACTATGGCTACACCTTC
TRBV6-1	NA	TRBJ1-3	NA	CASTPWGSGSGNTIYF	TGTGCCAGCACCCCGTGGGGATCCGGCTCTGGAAACACCATATATTTT
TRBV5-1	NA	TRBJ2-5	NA	CASSLSQTDRETQYF	TGCGCCAGCAGCTTATCCCAGACAGACCGAGAGACCCAGTACTTC
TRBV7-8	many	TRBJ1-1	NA	CASSLFRDTEAFF	TGTGCCAGCAGCTTATTTCGAGACACTGAAGCTTTCTTT
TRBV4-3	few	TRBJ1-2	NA	CASSPGPLDYGYTF	TGCGCCAGCAGCCCAGGACCCCTAGACTATGGCTACACCTTC
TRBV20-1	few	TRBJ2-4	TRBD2	CSARADRTSGYF	TGCAGTGCTAGAGCAGACAGGACTAGCGGGTACTTC
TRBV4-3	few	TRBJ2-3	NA	CASSQDLSFRESYPDTQYF	TGCGCCAGCAGCCAAGATCTCAGCTTCCGGGAGTCCTACCCAGATACGCAGTATTTT
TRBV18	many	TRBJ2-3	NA	CASSPGSSTDTQYF	TGTGCCAGCTCACCGGGCTCTAGCACAGATACGCAGTATTTT
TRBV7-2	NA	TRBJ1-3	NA	CASSDLAGNTIYF	TGTGCCAGCAGCGACTTGGCAGGAAACACCATATATTTT
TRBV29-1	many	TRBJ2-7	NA	CSVGRDIYEQYF	TGCAGCGTTGGAAGAGACATCTACGAGCAGTACTTC
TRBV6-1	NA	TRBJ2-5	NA	CASSPVWVTETQYF	TGTGCCAGCAGTCCAGTATGGGTGACGGAGACCCAGTACTTC
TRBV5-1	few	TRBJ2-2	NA	CASTVDGTYTGELFF	TGCGCCAGCACCGTGGACGGGACCTACACCGGGGAGCTGTTTTTT
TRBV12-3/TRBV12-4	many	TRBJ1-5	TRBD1	CASRQTGTVDQPQHF	TGTGCCAGCAGACAAACCGGGACAGTGGATCAGCCCCAGCATTTT
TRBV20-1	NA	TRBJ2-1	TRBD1	CSALRDRYNEQFF	TGCAGTGCTCTCCGGGACAGGTACAATGAGCAGTTCTTC
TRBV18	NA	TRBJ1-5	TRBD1	CASSPFGGQGTWSNQPQHF	TGTGCCAGCTCACCATTCGGCGGACAGGGCACATGGAGCAATCAGCCCCAGCATTTT
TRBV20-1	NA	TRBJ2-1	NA	CSAGRDPSSYNEQFF	TGCAGTGCGGGCCGGGACCCGAGCTCCTACAATGAGCAGTTCTTC
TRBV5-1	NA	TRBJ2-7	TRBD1	CASSPKTGRSYEQYF	TGCGCCAGCAGCCCAAAGACAGGGCGCTCCTACGAGCAGTACTTC
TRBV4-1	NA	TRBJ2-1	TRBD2	CASSQVRGGSGNEQFF	TGCGCCAGCAGCCAAGTTCGCGGCGGGAGCGGCAATGAGCAGTTCTTC
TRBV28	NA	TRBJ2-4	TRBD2	CASRSGSGGKNIQYF	TGTGCCAGCCGTAGCGGGAGCGGAGGCAAAAACATTCAGTACTTC
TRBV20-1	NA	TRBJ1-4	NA	CSAPVRGTAEKLFF	TGCAGTGCCCCAGTCCGGGGAACTGCTGAAAAACTGTTTTTT
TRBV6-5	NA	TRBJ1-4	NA	CASSYSAREKLFF	TGTGCCAGCAGTTACTCTGCCAGGGAAAAACTGTTTTTT
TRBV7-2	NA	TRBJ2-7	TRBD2	CASSLEAGTSYEQYF	TGTGCCAGCAGCTTAGAAGCGGGGACTTCCTACGAGCAGTACTTC
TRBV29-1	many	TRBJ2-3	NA	CSVEDRVSTQYF	TGCAGCGTTGAAGATCGCGTCAGTACGCAGTATTTT
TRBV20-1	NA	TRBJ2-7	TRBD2	CSAGTSIHEQYF	TGCAGTGCTGGGACTAGCATCCACGAGCAGTACTTC
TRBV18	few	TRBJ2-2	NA	CASSPDMVTGELFF	TGTGCCAGCTCACCCGACATGGTCACCGGGGAGCTGTTTTTT
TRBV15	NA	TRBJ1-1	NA	CATSRGPTEYTEAFF	TGTGCCACCAGCAGAGGCCCCACAGAGTACACTGAAGCTTTCTTT
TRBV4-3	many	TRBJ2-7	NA	CASSQEEGEQYF	TGCGCCAGCAGCCAAGAAGAGGGCGAGCAGTACTTC
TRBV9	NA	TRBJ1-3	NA	CASTYMDRPGNTIYF	TGTGCCAGCACTTACATGGATCGCCCTGGAAACACCATATATTTT
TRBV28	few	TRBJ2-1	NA	CATLQTDRAEQFF	TGTGCCACCCTCCAGACAGACCGAGCTGAGCAGTTCTTC
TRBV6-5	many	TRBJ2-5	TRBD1	CASSYDRTGYSEETQYF	TGTGCCAGCAGTTACGACCGGACAGGGTATTCAGAAGAGACCCAGTACTTC
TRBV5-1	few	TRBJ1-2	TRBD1	CASGQGEGYGYTF	TGCGCCAGCGGACAGGGGGAAGGCTATGGCTACACCTTC
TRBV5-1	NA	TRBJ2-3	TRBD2	CASRGVAGADTQYF	TGCGCCAGCAGAGGGGTAGCGGGAGCCGATACGCAGTATTTT
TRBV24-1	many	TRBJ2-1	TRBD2	CATSDPRTSGNEQFF	TGTGCCACCAGTGATCCCCGGACTAGCGGGAATGAGCAGTTCTTC
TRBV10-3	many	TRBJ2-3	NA	CAISEYRIDTQYF	TGTGCCATCAGTGAGTACCGGATAGATACGCAGTATTTT